The clone carrying this T cell receptor (beta chain) was seen at least ten times. Trimming took 3 bases from V and 6 from J; bases not matched to a gene: 5. Germline CDR1 reads WNHNN; CDR2 reads SYGVQD (reference sequence). The CDR3 extends over 14 amino acids. RNA transcripts were the template for amplifying TCR beta CDR3 regions. Primed by the HTBI set, a first-round RT-PCR was run on the TCR CDR3. TCRdb reanalysed the multiplex PCR reads using MiXCR and keeps one entry per CDR3 protein. The repertoire has under 250,000 distinct CDR3 sequences, about a sixth of them found once; the top ten carry 40% to 65%. This sample was taken from a study of T cells in Graves' hyperthyroidism and ophthalmopathy.

This receptor was identified in a woman aged 45 to 65 with Graves' hyperthyroidism. The V and J genes are TRBV10-1 and TRBJ2-1, with TRBD2 matching over 7 bases. What was sequenced was blood. Written as DNA, the CDR3 is TGCGCCAGCAGTGACGGACTAGTGGGCAATGAGCAGTTCTTC. Its protein product is CASSDGLVGNEQFF.